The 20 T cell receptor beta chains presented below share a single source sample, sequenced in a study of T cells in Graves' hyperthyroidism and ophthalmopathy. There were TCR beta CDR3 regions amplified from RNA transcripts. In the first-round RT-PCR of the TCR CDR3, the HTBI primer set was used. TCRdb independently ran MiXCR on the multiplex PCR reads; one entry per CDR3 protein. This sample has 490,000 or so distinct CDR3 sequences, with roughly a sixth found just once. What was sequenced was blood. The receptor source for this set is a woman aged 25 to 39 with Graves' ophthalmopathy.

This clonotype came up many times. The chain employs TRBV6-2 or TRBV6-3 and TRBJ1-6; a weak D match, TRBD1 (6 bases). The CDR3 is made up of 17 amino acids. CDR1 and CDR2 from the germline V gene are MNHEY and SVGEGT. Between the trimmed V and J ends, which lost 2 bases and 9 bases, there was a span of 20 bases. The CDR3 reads CASSYRGTGTFFSPLHF. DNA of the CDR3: TGTGCCAGCAGTTACCGGGGGACCGGGACATTTTTTTCACCCCTCCACTTT.

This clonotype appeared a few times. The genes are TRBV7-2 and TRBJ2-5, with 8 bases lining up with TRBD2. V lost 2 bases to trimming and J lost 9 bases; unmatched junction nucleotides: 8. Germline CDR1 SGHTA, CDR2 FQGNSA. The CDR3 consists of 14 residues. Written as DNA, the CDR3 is TGTGCCAGCAGCTTAAGCGGGAGCAGTGAGGCCCAGTACTTC. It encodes CASSLSGSSEAQYF.

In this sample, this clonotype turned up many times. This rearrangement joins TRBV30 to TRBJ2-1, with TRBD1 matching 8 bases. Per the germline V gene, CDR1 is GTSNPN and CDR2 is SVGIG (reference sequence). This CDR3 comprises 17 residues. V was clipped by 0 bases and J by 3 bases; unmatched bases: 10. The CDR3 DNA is TGTGCCTGGAGTGTACTAGGGACAGGAGGGTTCTACAATGAGCAGTTCTTC. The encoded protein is CAWSVLGTGGFYNEQFF.

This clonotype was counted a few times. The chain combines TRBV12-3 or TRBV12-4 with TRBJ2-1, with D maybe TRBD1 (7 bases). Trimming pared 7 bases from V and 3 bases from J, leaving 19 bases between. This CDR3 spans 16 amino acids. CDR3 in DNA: TGTGCCAGCAAGGACAGGAGGGGAAGGGTCTACAATGAGCAGTTCTTC. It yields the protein CASKDRRGRVYNEQFF.

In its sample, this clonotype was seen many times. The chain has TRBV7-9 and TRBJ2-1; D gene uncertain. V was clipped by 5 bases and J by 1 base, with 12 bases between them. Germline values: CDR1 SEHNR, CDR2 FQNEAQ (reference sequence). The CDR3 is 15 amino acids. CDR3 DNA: TGTGCCAGCAGCCTTACGGAATCGTCCTACAATGAGCAGTTCTTC. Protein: CASSLTESSYNEQFF.

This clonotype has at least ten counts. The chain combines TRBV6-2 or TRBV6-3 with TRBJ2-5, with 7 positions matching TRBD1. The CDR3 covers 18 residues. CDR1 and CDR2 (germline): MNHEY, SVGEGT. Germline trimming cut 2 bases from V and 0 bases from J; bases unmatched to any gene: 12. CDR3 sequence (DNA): TGTGCCAGCAGTTACCTAGCAGGGGGAAAAACGTACCAAGAGACCCAGTACTTC. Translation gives CASSYLAGGKTYQETQYF.

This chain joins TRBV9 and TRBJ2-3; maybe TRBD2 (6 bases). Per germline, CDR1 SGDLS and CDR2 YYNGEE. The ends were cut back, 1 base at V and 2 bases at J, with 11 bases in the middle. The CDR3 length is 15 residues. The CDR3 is CASSVTAGITDTQYF. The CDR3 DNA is TGTGCCAGCAGCGTAACGGCGGGGATCACAGATACGCAGTATTTT.

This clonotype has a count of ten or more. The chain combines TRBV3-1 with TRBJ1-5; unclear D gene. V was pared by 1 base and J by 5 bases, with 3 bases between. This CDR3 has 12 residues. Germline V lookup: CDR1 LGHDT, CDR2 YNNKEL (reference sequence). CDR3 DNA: TGTGCCAGCAGCCAAGGGGATCAGCCCCAGCATTTT. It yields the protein CASSQGDQPQHF.

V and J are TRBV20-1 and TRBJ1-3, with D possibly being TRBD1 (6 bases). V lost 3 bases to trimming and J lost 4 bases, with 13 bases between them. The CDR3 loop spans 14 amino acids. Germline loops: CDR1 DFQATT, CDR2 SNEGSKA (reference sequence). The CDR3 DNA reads TGCAGTGCTAGTCCGACAGGTCCGGGAAACACCATATATTTT. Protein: CSASPTGPGNTIYF.

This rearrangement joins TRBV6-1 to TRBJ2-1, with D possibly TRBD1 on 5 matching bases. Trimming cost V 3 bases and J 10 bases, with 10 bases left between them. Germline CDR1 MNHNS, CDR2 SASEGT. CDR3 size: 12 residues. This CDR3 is CASSETVSEQFF. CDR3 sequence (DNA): TGTGCCAGCAGTGAGACAGTTTCGGAGCAGTTCTTC.

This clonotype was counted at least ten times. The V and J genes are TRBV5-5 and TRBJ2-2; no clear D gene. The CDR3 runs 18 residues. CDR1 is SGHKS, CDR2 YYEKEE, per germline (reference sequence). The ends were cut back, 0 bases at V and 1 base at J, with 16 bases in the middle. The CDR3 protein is CASSLALRRPKNTGELFF. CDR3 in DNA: TGTGCCAGCAGCTTGGCTCTCAGGCGGCCCAAGAACACCGGGGAGCTGTTTTTT.

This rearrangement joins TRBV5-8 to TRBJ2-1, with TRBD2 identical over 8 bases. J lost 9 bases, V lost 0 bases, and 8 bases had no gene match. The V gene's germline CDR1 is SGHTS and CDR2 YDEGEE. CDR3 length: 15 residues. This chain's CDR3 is CASSLAGGDLGEQFF. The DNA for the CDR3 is TGTGCCAGCAGCTTGGCCGGGGGGGACCTGGGTGAGCAGTTCTTC.

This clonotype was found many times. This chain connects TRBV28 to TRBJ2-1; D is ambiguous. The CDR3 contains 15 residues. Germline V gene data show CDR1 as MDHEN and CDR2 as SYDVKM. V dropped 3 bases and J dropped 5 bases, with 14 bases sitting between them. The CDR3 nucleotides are TGTGCCAGCAGTTTCAGCCCACGGCAGGACAATGAGCAGTTCTTC. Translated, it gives CASSFSPRQDNEQFF.

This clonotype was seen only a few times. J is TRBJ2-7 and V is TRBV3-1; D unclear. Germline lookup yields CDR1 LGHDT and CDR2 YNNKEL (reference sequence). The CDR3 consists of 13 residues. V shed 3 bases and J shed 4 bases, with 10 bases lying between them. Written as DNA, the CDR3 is TGTGCCAGCAGCCAGGTCGACGGATACGAGCAGTACTTC. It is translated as CASSQVDGYEQYF.

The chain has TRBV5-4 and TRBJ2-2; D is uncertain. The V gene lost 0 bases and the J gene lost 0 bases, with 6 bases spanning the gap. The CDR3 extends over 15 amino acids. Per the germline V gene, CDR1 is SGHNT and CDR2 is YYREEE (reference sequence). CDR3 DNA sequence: TGTGCCAGCAGCTTGGATTTTTCGAACACCGGGGAGCTGTTTTTT. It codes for CASSLDFSNTGELFF.

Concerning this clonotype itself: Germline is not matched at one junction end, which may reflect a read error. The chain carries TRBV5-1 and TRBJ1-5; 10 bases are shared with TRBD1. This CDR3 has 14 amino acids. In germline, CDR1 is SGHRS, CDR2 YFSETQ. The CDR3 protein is CVSSGGTGDQPQHF. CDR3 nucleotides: TGCGTCAGCAGCGGTGGGACAGGGGATCAGCCCCAGCATTTT.

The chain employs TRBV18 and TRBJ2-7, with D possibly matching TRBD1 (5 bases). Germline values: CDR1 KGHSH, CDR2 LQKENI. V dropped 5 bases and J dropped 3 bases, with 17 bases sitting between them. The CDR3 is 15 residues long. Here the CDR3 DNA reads TGTGCCAGCTCAAGTGTAAAGGGGCTTCACTACGAGCAGTACTTC. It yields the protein CASSSVKGLHYEQYF.

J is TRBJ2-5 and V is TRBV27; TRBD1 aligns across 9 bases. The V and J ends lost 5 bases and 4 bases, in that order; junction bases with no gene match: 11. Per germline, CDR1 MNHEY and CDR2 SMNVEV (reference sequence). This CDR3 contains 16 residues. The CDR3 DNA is TGTGCCAGCAGTCTTTTCACGGGACAGGGTGTAGAGACCCAGTACTTC. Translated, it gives CASSLFTGQGVETQYF.

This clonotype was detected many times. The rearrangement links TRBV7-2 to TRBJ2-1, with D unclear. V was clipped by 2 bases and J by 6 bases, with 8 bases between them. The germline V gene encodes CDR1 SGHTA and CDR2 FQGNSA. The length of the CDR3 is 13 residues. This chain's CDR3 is CASSLPSSNEQFF. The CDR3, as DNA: TGTGCCAGCAGCTTACCTAGTTCCAATGAGCAGTTCTTC.

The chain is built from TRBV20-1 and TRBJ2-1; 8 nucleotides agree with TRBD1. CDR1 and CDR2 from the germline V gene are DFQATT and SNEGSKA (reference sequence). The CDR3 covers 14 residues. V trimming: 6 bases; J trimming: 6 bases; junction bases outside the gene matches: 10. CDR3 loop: CSAPPGQAPNEQFF. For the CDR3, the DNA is TGCAGTGCCCCACCGGGACAGGCCCCCAATGAGCAGTTCTTC.